The clone carrying this T cell receptor beta chain was observed a single time. Its antigen is as yet unknown. The CDR3 extends over 14 amino acids. Germline lookup yields CDR1 SGHRS and CDR2 YFSETQ. The junction had 5 bases not matched to a gene; V was cut back by 5 bases and J by 5 bases. Produced via immunoSEQ multiplex PCR; TCRdb's table is partial and in-frame only. The sample records about 20,000 clones, 60% to 80% being singletons. These data are taken from a study of neoadjuvant nivolumab and ipilimumab in lung cancer. For the study at large: The combination arm added day-1 ipilimumab 1 mg/kg to nivolumab 3 mg/kg on days 1, 15, 29. The study's findings and limits: Resected-tumor TCR richness correlated positively with pretherapy blood richness. From pretherapy to surgery, tumor richness and clonality rose with dual therapy.

This chain joins TRBV5-1 and TRBJ2-3; TRBD2 aligns across 10 bases. This TCR came from an adult with non-small cell lung cancer. Sample: tumor tissue, taken after neoadjuvant nivolumab, alone or with ipilimumab, at or shortly before surgery. This CDR3 is CASRPLAGGDTQYF. DNA for the CDR3: TGCGCCAGCAGGCCCTTAGCGGGGGGAGATACGCAGTATTTT.